The 14 T cell receptor beta chains listed next were all sequenced from one sample in a study of T cells after yellow fever vaccination. TCRdb called the 5' RACE reads again in MiXCR, with one record for every CDR3 protein. Of 310,000 or so distinct CDR3 sequences in the sample, approximately 7% were seen once. This sample comprised PBMCs, obtained roughly 46 days after the first yellow fever vaccination. The receptors originated from a man aged 18 to 29 who received the YFV17D yellow fever vaccine.

This clonotype was found a few times. J is TRBJ2-1 and V is TRBV9, with 9 bases fitting TRBD1. The V and J ends lost 3 bases and 3 bases, in that order; junction bases with no gene match: 10. There are 17 residues in the CDR3. The germline CDR1 and CDR2 sequences are SGDLS and YYNGEE. CDR3 sequence reads: CASSDSSTGGVYNEQFF. The CDR3 DNA is TGTGCCAGCAGCGACTCCTCAACAGGGGGCGTCTACAATGAGCAGTTCTTC. Full variable domain (rest looked up from reference TRBV9 and TRBJ2-1): DSGVTQTPKHLITATGQRVTLRCSPRSGDLSVYWYQQSLDQGLQFLIQYYNGEERAKGNILERFSAQQFPDLHSELNLSSLELGDSALYFCASSDSSTGGVYNEQFFGPGTRLTVL.

The chain links TRBV5-6 to TRBJ2-4, with a weak D call TRBD1 (5 bases). The CDR3 covers 15 residues. CDR1 and CDR2 (germline): SGHDT, YYEEEE. The germline V and J ends were trimmed by 1 base and 3 bases, with 11 bases remaining between them. This chain's CDR3 is CASSLQGIRKNIQYF. CDR3 nucleotides: TGTGCCAGCAGCTTGCAGGGAATACGCAAAAACATTCAGTACTTC.

This clonotype has just a few counts. This chain uses TRBV5-1 with TRBJ2-7; D unclear. The germline gives CDR1 SGHRS, CDR2 YFSETQ. CDR3 length: 14 residues. Trimming stripped 2 bases from V and 2 bases from J, with 11 bases between. The CDR3 protein is CASSFTRLPYEQYF. The CDR3 coding sequence is TGCGCCAGCAGCTTTACTCGTCTTCCCTACGAGCAGTACTTC.

The chain couples TRBV7-2 to TRBJ1-5; 12 nucleotides align to TRBD1. Germline lookup yields CDR1 SGHTA and CDR2 FQGNSA. There are 15 residues in the CDR3. Germline trimming cut 6 bases from V and 16 bases from J; bases unmatched to any gene: 16. The DNA for the CDR3 is TGTGCCAGCAGTCTAGGGGGACAGGGGGCGAGAGGGCTTCATTTT. Residues: CASSLGGQGARGLHF. The complete variable domain, with remaining parts taken from reference TRBV7-2 and TRBJ1-5, reads GAGVSQSPSNKVTEKGKDVELRCDPISGHTALYWYRQSLGQGLEFLIYFQGNSAPDKSGLPSDRFSAERTGGSVSTLTIQRTQQEDSAVYLCASSLGGQGARGLHFGDGTRLSIL.

This clonotype was counted a few times. V gene TRBV25-1 combines with J gene TRBJ2-4; D possibly matches TRBD1 or TRBD2 (5 bases each). Germline CDR1 and CDR2: MGHDK and SYGVNS. This CDR3 has 17 residues. With 4 bases removed from V and 1 base from J, the gap between germline ends came to 17 bases. CDR3 amino acids: CASSGWDDRWAKNIQYF. CDR3 DNA sequence: TGTGCCAGCAGTGGTTGGGACGACCGGTGGGCCAAAAACATTCAGTACTTC.

V is TRBV12-3 or TRBV12-4 and J is TRBJ1-1; unclear D gene. Trimming took 5 bases from V and 10 from J, leaving 23 bases between them. The CDR3 has 15 amino acids. CDR3 sequence: CASSPRTAHPVRAFF. The CDR3 DNA reads TGTGCCAGCAGTCCCCGAACAGCTCACCCCGTACGAGCTTTCTTT.

The rearrangement uses TRBV4-1 and TRBJ1-5; no clear D gene. Per germline, CDR1 MGHRA and CDR2 YSYEKL. CDR3 length equals 15 residues. The V gene lost 0 bases and the J gene lost 6 bases, with 12 bases spanning the gap. The CDR3 region is CASSQETQVIQPQHF. CDR3 in DNA: TGCGCCAGCAGCCAAGAGACCCAGGTTATTCAGCCCCAGCATTTT.

The V and J genes are TRBV6-5 and TRBJ2-7, with a tentative D call TRBD2 (7 bases). CDR1 is MNHEY, CDR2 SVGAGI, per germline. Trimming cost V 4 bases and J 5 bases, with 15 bases left between them. CDR3 size: 14 residues. CDR3 DNA: TGTGCCAGCAGTTGGCGTGGGGGGGCCAACGAGCAGTACTTC. Amino acid sequence: CASSWRGGANEQYF.

This clonotype was recorded at least ten times. The chain uses TRBV5-1 and TRBJ2-1, with D tentatively TRBD1 (5 bases). This CDR3 has 13 residues. Germline CDR1 reads SGHRS; CDR2 reads YFSETQ. V dropped 3 bases and J dropped 7 bases, with 11 bases sitting between them. The CDR3, as DNA: TGCGCCAGCAGCTATAACCAGGGAAATGAGCAGTTCTTC. It translates to CASSYNQGNEQFF.

This clonotype has more than one count but fewer than ten. The rearrangement joins TRBV11-1 to TRBJ1-5; 8 bases align to TRBD1. The germline V gene encodes CDR1 SGHAT and CDR2 FQDESV (reference sequence). The CDR3 contains 18 residues. Trimming took 5 bases from V and 3 from J; bases not matched to a gene: 15. The DNA for the CDR3 is TGTGCCAGCAGCCCATCTTCCCCGGGACAGGCTTTCAATCAGCCCCAGCATTTT. This translates into CASSPSSPGQAFNQPQHF.

The chain combines TRBV4-2 with TRBJ2-2, with D perhaps matching TRBD1 (5 bases). With 4 bases removed from V and 3 bases from J, the gap between germline ends came to 18 bases. CDR1 and CDR2 from the germline V gene are LGHNA and YNFKEQ. This CDR3 is 17 amino acids long. CDR3 nucleotide sequence: TGTGCCAGCAGCCCCCCCCTGGACAATTGGTACACCGGGGAGCTGTTTTTT. Amino acid sequence: CASSPPLDNWYTGELFF.

V usage is TRBV7-2 and J usage is TRBJ2-1, with 11 bases that match TRBD2. This CDR3 has 14 residues. Germline CDR1 reads SGHTA; CDR2 reads FQGNSA. V trimming: 5 bases; J trimming: 8 bases; junction bases outside the gene matches: 5. CDR3 DNA: TGTGCCAGCAGCAGGGGACTAGCGGCTGATGAGCAGTTCTTC. This translates into CASSRGLAADEQFF.

V gene TRBV4-1 combines with J gene TRBJ2-5; TRBD1 might be the D (5 bases). Germline loops: CDR1 MGHRA, CDR2 YSYEKL. The CDR3 consists of 16 residues. Trimming stripped 4 bases from V and 1 base from J, with 16 bases between. DNA for the CDR3: TGCGCCAGCAGCCGATGGACAAAAATCGCCCAAGAGACCCAGTACTTC. Residues: CASSRWTKIAQETQYF.

The chain links TRBV4-1 to TRBJ1-5, with D possibly matching TRBD1 (6 bases). V was shortened by 6 bases and J by 9 bases, with 15 bases between the two germline ends. Germline CDR1 and CDR2: MGHRA and YSYEKL. The length of the CDR3 is 13 residues. CDR3 residues: CASSLGQGRPQHF. The CDR3 nucleotides read TGCGCCAGCAGTCTCGGTCAGGGGAGGCCCCAGCATTTT.